This T cell receptor beta chain was retrieved from a study of OX40 agonist ivuxolimab in advanced cancers. Turning to the study itself: People in dose escalation had one of these cancers: hepatocellular carcinoma, melanoma, renal cell or head and neck cancer. Three patients showed partial responses: one hepatocellular carcinoma and two cutaneous melanoma cases.

Produced via immunoSEQ multiplex PCR; TCRdb's table is partial and in-frame only. The data show approximately 100,000 clones, roughly nine tenths seen once. General study results and limits: Also showing low normalized T-cell clonal expansion were some of the nonresponders.

CDR3 length equals 14 residues. Per germline, CDR1 SEHNR and CDR2 FQNEAQ (reference sequence). With V trimmed by 9 bases and J by 1 base, 6 bases remained unmatched. A note on this clone: Its matching antigen is unknown.

The gene calls are TRBV7-9 and TRBJ2-3; 8 nucleotides agree with TRBD2. The material sequenced was CD4+ or CD8+ T cells sorted from blood, taken in a trial of the OX40 agonist ivuxolimab. The source is an adult with an advanced solid tumor such as melanoma, head and neck, liver or kidney cancer. The CDR3 protein is CASKTTSGTDTQYF. CDR3 nucleotide sequence: TGTGCCAGTAAGACGACTAGCGGCACAGATACGCAGTATTTT.